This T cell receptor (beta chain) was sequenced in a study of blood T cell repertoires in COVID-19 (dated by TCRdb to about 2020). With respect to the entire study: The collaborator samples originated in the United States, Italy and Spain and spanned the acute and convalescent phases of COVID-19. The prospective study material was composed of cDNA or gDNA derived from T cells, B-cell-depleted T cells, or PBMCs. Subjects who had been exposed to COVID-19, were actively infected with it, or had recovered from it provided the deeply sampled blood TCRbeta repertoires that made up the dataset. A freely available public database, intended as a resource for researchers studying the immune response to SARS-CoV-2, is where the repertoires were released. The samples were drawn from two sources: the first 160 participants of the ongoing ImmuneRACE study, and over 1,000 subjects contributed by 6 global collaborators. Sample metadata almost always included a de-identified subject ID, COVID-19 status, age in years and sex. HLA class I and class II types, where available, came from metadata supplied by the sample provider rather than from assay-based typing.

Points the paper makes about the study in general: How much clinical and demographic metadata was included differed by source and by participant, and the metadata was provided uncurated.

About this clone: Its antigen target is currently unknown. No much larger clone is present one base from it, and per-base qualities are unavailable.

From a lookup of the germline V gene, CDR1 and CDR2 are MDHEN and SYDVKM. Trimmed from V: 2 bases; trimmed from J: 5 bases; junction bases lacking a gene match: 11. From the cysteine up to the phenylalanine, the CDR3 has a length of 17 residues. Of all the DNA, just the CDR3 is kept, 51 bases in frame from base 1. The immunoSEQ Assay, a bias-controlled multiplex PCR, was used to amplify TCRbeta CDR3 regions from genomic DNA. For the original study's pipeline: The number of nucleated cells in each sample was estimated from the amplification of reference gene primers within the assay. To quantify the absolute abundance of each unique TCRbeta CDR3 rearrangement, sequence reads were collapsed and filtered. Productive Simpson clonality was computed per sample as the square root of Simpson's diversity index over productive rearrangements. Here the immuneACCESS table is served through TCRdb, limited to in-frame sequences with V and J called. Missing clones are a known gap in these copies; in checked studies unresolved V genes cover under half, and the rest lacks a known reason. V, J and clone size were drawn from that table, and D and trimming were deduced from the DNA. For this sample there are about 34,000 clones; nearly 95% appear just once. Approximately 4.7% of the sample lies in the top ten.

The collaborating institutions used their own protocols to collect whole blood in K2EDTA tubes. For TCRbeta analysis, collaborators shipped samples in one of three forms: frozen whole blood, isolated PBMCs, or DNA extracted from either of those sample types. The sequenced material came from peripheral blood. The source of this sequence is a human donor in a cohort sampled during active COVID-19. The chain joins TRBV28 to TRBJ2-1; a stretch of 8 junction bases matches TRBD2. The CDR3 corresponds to CASSLPQWSGGHNEQFF. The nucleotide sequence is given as TGTGCCAGCAGTTTACCCCAGTGGAGCGGGGGACACAATGAGCAGTTCTTC.